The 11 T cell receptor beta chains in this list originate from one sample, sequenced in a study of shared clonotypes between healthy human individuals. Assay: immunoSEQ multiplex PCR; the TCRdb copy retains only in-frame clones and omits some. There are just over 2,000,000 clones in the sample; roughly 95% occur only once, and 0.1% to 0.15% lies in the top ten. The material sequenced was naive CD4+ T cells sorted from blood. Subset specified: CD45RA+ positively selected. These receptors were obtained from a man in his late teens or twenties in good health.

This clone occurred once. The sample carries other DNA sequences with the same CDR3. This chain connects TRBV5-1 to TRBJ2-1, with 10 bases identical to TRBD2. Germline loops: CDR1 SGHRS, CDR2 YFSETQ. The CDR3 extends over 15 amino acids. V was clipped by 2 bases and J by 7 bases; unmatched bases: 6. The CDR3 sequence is CASSLGLAGANEQFF. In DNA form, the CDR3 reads TGCGCCAGCAGCTTAGGGCTAGCGGGAGCGAATGAGCAGTTCTTC.

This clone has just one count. The CDR3 loop reads CASSVWVTGGPEDEQFF. The CDR3, as DNA: TGTGCCAGCAGCGTTTGGGTAACGGGGGGCCCCGAGGATGAGCAGTTCTTC. The chain combines TRBV9 with TRBJ2-1; a weak D match, TRBD2 (7 bases). V lost 2 bases and J 8 bases, leaving 23 bases between the germline ends. The CDR3 runs 17 residues. Per germline, CDR1 SGDLS and CDR2 YYNGEE.

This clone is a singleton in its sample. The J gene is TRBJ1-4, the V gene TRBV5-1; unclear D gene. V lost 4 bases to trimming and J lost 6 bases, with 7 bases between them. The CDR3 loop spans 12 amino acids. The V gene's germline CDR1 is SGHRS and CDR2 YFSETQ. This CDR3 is CASSESHEKLFF. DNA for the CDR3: TGCGCCAGCAGCGAATCCCATGAAAAACTGTTTTTT. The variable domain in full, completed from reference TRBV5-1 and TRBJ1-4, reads KAGVTQTPRYLIKTRGQQVTLSCSPISGHRSVSWYQQTPGQGLQFLFEYFSETQRNKGNFPGRFSGRQFSNSRSEMNVSTLELGDSALYLCASSESHEKLFFGSGTQLSVL.

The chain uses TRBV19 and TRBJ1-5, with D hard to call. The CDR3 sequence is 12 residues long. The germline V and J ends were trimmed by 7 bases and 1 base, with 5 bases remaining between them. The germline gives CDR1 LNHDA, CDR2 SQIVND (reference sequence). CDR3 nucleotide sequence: TGTGCCAGTACAGGAAGCAATCAGCCCCAGCATTTT. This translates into CASTGSNQPQHF.

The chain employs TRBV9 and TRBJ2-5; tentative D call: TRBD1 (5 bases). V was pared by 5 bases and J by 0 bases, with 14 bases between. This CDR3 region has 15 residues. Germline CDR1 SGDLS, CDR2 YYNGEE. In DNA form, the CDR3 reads TGTGCCAGCAGTAATCCAGGGCTCCACCAAGAGACCCAGTACTTC. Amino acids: CASSNPGLHQETQYF.

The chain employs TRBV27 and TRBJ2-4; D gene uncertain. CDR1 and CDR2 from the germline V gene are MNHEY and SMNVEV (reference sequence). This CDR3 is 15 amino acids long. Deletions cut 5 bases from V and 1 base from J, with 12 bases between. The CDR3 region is CASSAPSEAKNIQYF. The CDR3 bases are TGTGCCAGCAGTGCCCCGTCGGAGGCCAAAAACATTCAGTACTTC.

The CDR3 spells CASSPSGVGSYEQYF. For the CDR3, the DNA is TGTGCCAGCTCACCTTCTGGGGTCGGGTCCTACGAGCAGTACTTC. The chain recombines TRBV18 with TRBJ2-7; no reliable D call. The CDR3 is made up of 15 amino acids. Trimming took 3 bases from V and 1 from J, leaving 13 bases between them. Per germline, CDR1 KGHSH and CDR2 LQKENI.

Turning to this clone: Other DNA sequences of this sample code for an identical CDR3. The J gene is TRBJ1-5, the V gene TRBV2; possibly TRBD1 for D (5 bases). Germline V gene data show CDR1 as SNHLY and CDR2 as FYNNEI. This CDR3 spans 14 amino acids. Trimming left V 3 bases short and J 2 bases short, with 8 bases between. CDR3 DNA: TGTGCCAGCAGTGACAGGGAAGGCAATCAGCCCCAGCATTTT. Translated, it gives CASSDREGNQPQHF.

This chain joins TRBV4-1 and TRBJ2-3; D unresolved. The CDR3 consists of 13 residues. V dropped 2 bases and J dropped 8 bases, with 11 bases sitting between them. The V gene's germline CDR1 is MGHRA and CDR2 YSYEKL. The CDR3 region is CASSQSIVSTQYF. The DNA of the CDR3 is TGCGCCAGCAGCCAATCGATTGTCAGTACGCAGTATTTT.

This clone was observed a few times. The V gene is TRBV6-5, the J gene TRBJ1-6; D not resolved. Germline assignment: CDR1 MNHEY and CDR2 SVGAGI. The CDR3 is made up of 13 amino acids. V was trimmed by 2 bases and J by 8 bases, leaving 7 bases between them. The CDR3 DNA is TGTGCCAGCAGTTACCCTCCCGATTCACCCCTCCACTTT. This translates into CASSYPPDSPLHF.

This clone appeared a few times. The CDR3 DNA follows: TGTGCCACCAGCAGAGATAGGAGAGGACAGGGGGCGGGCAATCAGCCCCAGCATTTT. Protein sequence: CATSRDRRGQGAGNQPQHF. The V call is TRBV15, the J call TRBJ1-5; 11 bases are a match to TRBD1. Germline CDR1 reads LNHNV; CDR2 reads YYDKDF (reference sequence). Trimming cost V 0 bases and J 2 bases; bases outside gene matches: 9. The CDR3 is made up of 19 amino acids.